The present TCR beta chain was sequenced within a study of T cells expressing NK-cell markers. Looking at the study overall: One of the eight sequenced donors was seronegative, whereas the other seven were HCMV-seropositive. Regarding the study as a whole: 1.0-7.0% of CD8+ T cells in more than five donors belonged to dominant NKG2C+ clonotypes. These clonotypes, the leaders elsewhere, also led the CD3+CD56-NKG2C+ fraction in four donors.

Details on this clonotype: Its antigen is still unknown.

TCR beta cDNA was generated via 5'RACE template switching incorporating UMIs. TCRdb re-called the 5' RACE reads, yielding one record per CDR3 amino acid sequence without DNA. This table holds about 260,000 distinct CDR3 sequences. Sequencing was performed on blood T cells: a sorted CD56 or NKG2C T cell subset, CD4+ or CD8+ T cells, or bulk PBMC T cells (not recorded which). The origin of this receptor is a man aged 18 to 29 in good health.

CDR3: CASSSDRGFSEAFF. The chain couples TRBV12-3 or TRBV12-4 to TRBJ1-1; TCRdb's D gene call, TRBD1, goes unchecked for lack of DNA. The CDR3 totals 14 residues.